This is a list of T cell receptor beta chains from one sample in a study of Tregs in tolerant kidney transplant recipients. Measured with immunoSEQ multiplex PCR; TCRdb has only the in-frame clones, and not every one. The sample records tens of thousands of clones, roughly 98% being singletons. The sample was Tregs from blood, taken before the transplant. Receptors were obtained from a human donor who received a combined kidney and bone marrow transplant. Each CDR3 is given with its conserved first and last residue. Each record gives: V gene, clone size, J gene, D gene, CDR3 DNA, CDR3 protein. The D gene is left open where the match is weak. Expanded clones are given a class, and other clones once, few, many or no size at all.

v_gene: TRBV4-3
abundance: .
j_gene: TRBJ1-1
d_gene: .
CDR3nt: TGCGCCAGCAGCCCCCAGACAGCCTTATCTGAAGCTTTCTTT
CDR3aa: CASSPQTALSEAFF

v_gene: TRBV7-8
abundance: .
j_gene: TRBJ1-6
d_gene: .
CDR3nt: TGTGCCAGCAGCTTAGCGCGTACAGTCGCTCTCCACTTT
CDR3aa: CASSLARTVALHF

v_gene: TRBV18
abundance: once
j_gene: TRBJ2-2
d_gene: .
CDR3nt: TGTGCCAGCTCACTGTCGCGGGACACCGGGGAGCTGTTTTTT
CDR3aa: CASSLSRDTGELFF

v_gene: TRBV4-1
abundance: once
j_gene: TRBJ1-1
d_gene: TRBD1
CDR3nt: TGCGCCAGCAGCCTTACAGGGGGAACTGAAGCTTTCTTT
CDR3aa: CASSLTGGTEAFF

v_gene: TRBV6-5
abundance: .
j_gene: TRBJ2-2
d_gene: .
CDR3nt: TGTGCCAGCAGCCTTTTGCGGGTTACCGGGGAGCTGTTTTTT
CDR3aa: CASSLLRVTGELFF

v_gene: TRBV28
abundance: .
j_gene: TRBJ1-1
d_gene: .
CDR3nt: TGTGCCAGCAGGGAGGGACCCGGGAACACTGAAGCTTTCTTT
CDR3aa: CASREGPGNTEAFF

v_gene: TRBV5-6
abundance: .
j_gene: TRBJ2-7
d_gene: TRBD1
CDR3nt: TGTGCCAGCAGCCGTATATTCAGGGGGCTTAACTACGAGCAGTACTTC
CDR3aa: CASSRIFRGLNYEQYF

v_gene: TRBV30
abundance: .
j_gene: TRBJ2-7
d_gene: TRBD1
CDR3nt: TGTGCCTGGAACGGACAGGGTAAGGCCTACGAGCAGTACTTC
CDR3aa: CAWNGQGKAYEQYF

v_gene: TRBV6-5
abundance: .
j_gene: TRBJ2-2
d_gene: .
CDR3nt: TGTGCCAGCAGTTACTCAGCTAGTTTAGGGGAGCTGTTTTTT
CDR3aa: CASSYSASLGELFF

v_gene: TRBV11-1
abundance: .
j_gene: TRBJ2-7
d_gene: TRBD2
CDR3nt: TGTGCCAGCAAAACTAGCGGGAAATACGAGCAGTACTTC
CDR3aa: CASKTSGKYEQYF

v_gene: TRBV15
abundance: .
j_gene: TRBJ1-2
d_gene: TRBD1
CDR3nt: TGTGCCACCAGCAGAGGCGGGACAGGGCCACGCTATGGCTACACCTTC
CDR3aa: CATSRGGTGPRYGYTF

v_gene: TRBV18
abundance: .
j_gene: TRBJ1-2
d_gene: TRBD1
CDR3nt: TGTGCCAGCTCGCCACTACAGGGGGCCGATGAGGGCTACACCTTC
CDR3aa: CASSPLQGADEGYTF

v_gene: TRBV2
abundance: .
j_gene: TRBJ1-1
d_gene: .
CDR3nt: TGTGCCTCAACTTGGGCGAACACTGAAGCTTTCTTT
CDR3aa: CASTWANTEAFF

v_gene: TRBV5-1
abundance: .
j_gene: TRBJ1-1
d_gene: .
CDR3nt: TGCGCCAGCACCCTGACAGAAAACACTGAAGCTTTCTTT
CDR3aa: CASTLTENTEAFF

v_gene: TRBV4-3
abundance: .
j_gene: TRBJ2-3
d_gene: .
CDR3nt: TGCGCCAGCAGCCAAGGGCCCCCCACCGGGAACACAGATACGCAGTATTTT
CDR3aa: CASSQGPPTGNTDTQYF

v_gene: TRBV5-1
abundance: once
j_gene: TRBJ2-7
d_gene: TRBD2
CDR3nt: TGCGCCAGCAGCGTTAGCGGGGGGACTACCTACGAGCAGTACTTC
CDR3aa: CASSVSGGTTYEQYF

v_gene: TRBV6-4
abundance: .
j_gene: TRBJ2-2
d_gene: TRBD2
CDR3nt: TGTGCCAGCATTGTACTAGCGGGAGGGCCCTTTAACACCGGGGAGCTGTTTTTT
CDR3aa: CASIVLAGGPFNTGELFF

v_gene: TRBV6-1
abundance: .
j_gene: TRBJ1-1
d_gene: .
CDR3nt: TGTGCCAGCAGTCATGACAGTAGGAACACTGAAGCTTTCTTT
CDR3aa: CASSHDSRNTEAFF

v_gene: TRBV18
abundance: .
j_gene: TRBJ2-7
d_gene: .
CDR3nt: TGTGCCAGCTCCCCCGGACTGAGCGAGCAGTACTTC
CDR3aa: CASSPGLSEQYF

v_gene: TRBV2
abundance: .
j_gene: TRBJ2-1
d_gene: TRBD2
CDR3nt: TGTGCCAGCAGAACCGATAGCGGGACGAAGTTCTTC
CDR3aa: CASRTDSGTKFF

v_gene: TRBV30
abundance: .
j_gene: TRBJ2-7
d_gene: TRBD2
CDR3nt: TGTGCCTGGAGTGTAGGCGGGGGGGTCTACGAGCAGTACTTC
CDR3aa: CAWSVGGGVYEQYF

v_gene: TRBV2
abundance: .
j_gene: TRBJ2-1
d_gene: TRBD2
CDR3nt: TGTGCCAGCAGTGATAGGGTAGCGGGGCCTGAGCAGTTCTTC
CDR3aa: CASSDRVAGPEQFF

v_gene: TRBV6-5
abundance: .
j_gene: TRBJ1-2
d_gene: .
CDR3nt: TGTGCCAGCAGTCCCCGGGGCTATGGCTACACCTTC
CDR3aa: CASSPRGYGYTF

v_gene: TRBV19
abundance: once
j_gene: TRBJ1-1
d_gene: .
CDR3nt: TGTGCCAGTAGTAGGACACGTGGGGTAGCTGAAGCTTTCTTT
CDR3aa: CASSRTRGVAEAFF

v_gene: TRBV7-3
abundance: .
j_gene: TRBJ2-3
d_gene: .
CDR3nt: TGTGCCAGCAGCTTGCTAAACGGAGATACGCAGTATTTT
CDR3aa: CASSLLNGDTQYF

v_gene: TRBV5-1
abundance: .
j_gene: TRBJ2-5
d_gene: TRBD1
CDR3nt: TGCGCCAGCAGCTTGGCGCAGGGGGCAGGGGAGACCCAGTACTTC
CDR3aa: CASSLAQGAGETQYF

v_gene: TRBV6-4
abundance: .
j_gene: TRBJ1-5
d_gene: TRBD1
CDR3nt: TGTGCCAGCAGTGACTCGCCAGGGGGCACGGGCAATCAGCCCCAGCATTTT
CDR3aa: CASSDSPGGTGNQPQHF

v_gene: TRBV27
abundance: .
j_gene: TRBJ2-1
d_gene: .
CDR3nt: TGTGCCAGCAGTTTTGGGGCAGGGGTTTACAATGAGCAGTTCTTC
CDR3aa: CASSFGAGVYNEQFF

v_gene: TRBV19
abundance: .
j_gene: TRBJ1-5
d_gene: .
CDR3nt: TGTGCCAGTAGTATGTCGGGCAATCAGCCCCAGCATTTT
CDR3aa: CASSMSGNQPQHF

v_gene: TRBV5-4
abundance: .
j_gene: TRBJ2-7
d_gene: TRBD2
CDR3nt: TGTGCCAGCAGCTGGGAACTAGCGGGGCGCGAGCAGTACTTC
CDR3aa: CASSWELAGREQYF

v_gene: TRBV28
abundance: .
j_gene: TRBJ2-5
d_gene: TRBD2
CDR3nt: TGTGCCAGCAAAATAGCGGGGGGGCAAGAGACCCAGTACTTC
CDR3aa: CASKIAGGQETQYF

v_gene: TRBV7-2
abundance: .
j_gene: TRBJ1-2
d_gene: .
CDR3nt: TGTGCCAGCAGCTTAGGGTCCAAACTTGGCTACACCTTC
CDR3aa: CASSLGSKLGYTF

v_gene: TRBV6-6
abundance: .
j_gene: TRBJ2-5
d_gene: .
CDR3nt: TGTGCCAGCAGTTTAGTACAAGAGACCCAGTACTTC
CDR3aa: CASSLVQETQYF

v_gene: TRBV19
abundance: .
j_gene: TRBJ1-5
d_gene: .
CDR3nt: TGTGCCAGTAGTATTGTACCACCCACGCGTTATCAGCCCCAGCATTTT
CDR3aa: CASSIVPPTRYQPQHF

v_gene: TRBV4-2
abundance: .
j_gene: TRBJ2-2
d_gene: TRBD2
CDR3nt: TGTGCCAGCAGCCCTAGCGGGGGGGGAGGCGGGGAGCTGTTTTTT
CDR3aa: CASSPSGGGGGELFF

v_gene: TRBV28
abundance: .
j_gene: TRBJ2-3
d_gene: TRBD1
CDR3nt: TGTGCCAGTTATACAGGGGGGCGTGCAGATACGCAGTATTTT
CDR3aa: CASYTGGRADTQYF

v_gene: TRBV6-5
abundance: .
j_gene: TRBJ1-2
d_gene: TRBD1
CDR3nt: TGTGCCAGCAGTCTCGACAGGGTGGCCCTCACCTTC
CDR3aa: CASSLDRVALTF

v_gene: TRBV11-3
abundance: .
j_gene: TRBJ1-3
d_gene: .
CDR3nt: TGTGCCAGCAGCTTAAGGTCGGGACATCGGTTCTCTGGAAACACCATATATTTT
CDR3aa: CASSLRSGHRFSGNTIYF

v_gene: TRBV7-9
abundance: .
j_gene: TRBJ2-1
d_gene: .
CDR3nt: TGTGCCAGCAGCCCCAGACGGACACGGTCCGATGAGCAGTTCTTC
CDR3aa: CASSPRRTRSDEQFF

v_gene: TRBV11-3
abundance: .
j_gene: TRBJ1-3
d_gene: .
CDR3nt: TGTGCCAGCAGCCCCGGGACAACTGGAAACACCATATATTTT
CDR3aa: CASSPGTTGNTIYF

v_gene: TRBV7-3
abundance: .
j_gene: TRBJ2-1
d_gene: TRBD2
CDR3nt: TGTGCCAGCAGCCGCATCGGACTAGCGGGAGGGGATGAGCAGTTCTTC
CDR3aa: CASSRIGLAGGDEQFF

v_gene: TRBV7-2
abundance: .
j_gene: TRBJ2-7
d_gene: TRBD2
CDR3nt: TGTGCCAGCAGCTCAAGAGCGGGAGGATACGAGCAGTACTTC
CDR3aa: CASSSRAGGYEQYF

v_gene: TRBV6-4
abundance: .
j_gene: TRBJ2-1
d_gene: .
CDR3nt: TGTGCCAGCAGAATGACCCCCGAGGGTGGTCATGAGCAGTTCTTC
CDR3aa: CASRMTPEGGHEQFF

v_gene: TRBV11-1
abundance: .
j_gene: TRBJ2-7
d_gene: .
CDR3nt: TGTGCCAGCAGCTTAGTCTTAGGGGCCTACGAGCAGTACTTC
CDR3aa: CASSLVLGAYEQYF

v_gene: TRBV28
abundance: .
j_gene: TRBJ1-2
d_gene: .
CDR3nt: TGTGCCAGCAGTTCGGCCCGTAAGAGGGGCTACACCTTC
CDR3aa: CASSSARKRGYTF

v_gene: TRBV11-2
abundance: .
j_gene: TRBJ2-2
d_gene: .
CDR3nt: TGTGCCAGCAGCCAAGACAGAGGCACCGGGGAGCTGTTTTTT
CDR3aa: CASSQDRGTGELFF

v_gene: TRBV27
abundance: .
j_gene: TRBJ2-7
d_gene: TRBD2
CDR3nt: TGTGCCAGCAGTCCCCCAGCGGGACTAGCGGGAGAGTACGAGCAGTACTTC
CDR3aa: CASSPPAGLAGEYEQYF

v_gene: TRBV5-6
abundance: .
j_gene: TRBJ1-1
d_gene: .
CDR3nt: TGTGCCAGCAGCCGGGTCGTGAACACTGAAGCTTTCTTT
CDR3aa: CASSRVVNTEAFF

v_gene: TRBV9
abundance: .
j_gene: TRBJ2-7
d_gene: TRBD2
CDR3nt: TGTGCCAGCAGCCCGCGAGGGGACTACTACGAGCAGTACTTC
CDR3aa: CASSPRGDYYEQYF

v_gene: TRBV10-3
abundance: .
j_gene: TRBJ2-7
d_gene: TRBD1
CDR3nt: TGTGCCATCCGGGGACCGGGACAGGCGGAGCAGTACTTC
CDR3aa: CAIRGPGQAEQYF